This T cell receptor beta chain was retrieved from a study of B cell selection in AIRE deficiency. Study results and caveats: Healthy donors alone shared 31.6% of thousands of Treg sequences; patients alone approximately 9%.

CDR1 is PRHDT and CDR2 is FYEKMQ in the germline V gene (reference sequence). V lost 0 bases to trimming and J lost 5 bases; unmatched junction nucleotides: 6. The CDR3 consists of 15 residues. The sorted conventional CD4 T cells were gated as CD4+CD127+. The assay was immunoSEQ multiplex PCR, and TCRdb's table has in-frame clones only and misses some. The sample has approximately 24,000 clones, about 96% seen once. Note on this clone: No antigen is known for it.

This receptor was obtained from a human donor in good health. Source material: CD4+CD127+ conventional T cells sorted from PBMCs. The chain joins TRBV13 to TRBJ2-5; 7 bases align to TRBD1. The CDR3 loop is CASSLGTGYEETQYF. For the CDR3, the DNA is TGTGCCAGCAGCTTAGGGACAGGGTATGAGGAGACCCAGTACTTC. Full variable domain (remainder filled in from reference TRBV13 and TRBJ2-5): AAGVIQSPRHLIKEKRETATLKCYPIPRHDTVYWYQQGPGQDPQFLISFYEKMQSDKGSIPDRFSAQQFSDYHSELNMSSLELGDSALYFCASSLGTGYEETQYFGPGTRLLVL.